Listed below are T cell receptor beta chains from one sample, sequenced in a study of response to subunit inactivated influenza vaccine. MiXCR was run by TCRdb on the RT-PCR reads, yielding one entry per CDR3 protein. The sample carries 500,000 to 700,000 distinct CDR3 sequences, roughly 25% recorded once. The same specimen was also included in a second study, on T cells expressing NK-cell markers.

Material: CD4+ T cells sorted from PBMCs, obtained 12 days after vaccination. These receptors originate from a man aged 50-60 years who received an inactivated influenza vaccine. Both conserved end residues are part of each CDR3. A D gene is named only where the DNA matches it firmly. Clone size is shown for a subset of rows, as once, few, many or a class of expanded clone.

cdr3_nt: TGTGCCAGCAAGAAATCCGGGACAGGGAACACTGAAGCTTTCTTT
cdr3_aa: CASKKSGTGNTEAFF
v_call: TRBV6-5
d_call: TRBD1
j_call: TRBJ1-1
clone_size: many

cdr3_nt: TGCAGTGCTAGTCGGACAGGCTCCTACAATGAGCAGTTCTTC
cdr3_aa: CSASRTGSYNEQFF
v_call: TRBV20-1
d_call: TRBD1
j_call: TRBJ2-1
clone_size: few

cdr3_nt: TGTGCCAGCAGCCCGACCCAGGGCAGAAGTGGCTACACCTTC
cdr3_aa: CASSPTQGRSGYTF
v_call: TRBV3-1
d_call: .
j_call: TRBJ1-2
clone_size: few

cdr3_nt: TGTGCCAGCTCGGTGGACTGGGAAAATTCACCCCTCCACTTT
cdr3_aa: CASSVDWENSPLHF
v_call: TRBV18
d_call: .
j_call: TRBJ1-6
clone_size: .

cdr3_nt: TGTGCCAGCAGCCTCGAGCCGAATGGTGAAAAACTGTTTTTT
cdr3_aa: CASSLEPNGEKLFF
v_call: TRBV7-9
d_call: .
j_call: TRBJ1-4
clone_size: .

cdr3_nt: TGTGCCATCCGACAGGGTAGCTACGAGCAGTACTTC
cdr3_aa: CAIRQGSYEQYF
v_call: TRBV10-3
d_call: TRBD1
j_call: TRBJ2-7
clone_size: few

cdr3_nt: TGTGCCAGCAGTCAACCCTCACGCCCGAAGCGGGGGTACTACAATGAGCAGTTCTTC
cdr3_aa: CASSQPSRPKRGYYNEQFF
v_call: TRBV6-2/TRBV6-3
d_call: TRBD2
j_call: TRBJ2-1
clone_size: .

cdr3_nt: TGTGCCAGCAGCTCGCTAGCGGCGAACACAGATACGCAGTATTTT
cdr3_aa: CASSSLAANTDTQYF
v_call: TRBV7-8
d_call: TRBD2
j_call: TRBJ2-3
clone_size: .

cdr3_nt: TGCAGCGTTCTCGGGTGGGGACAGGGGGTTAACGAGCAGTACTTC
cdr3_aa: CSVLGWGQGVNEQYF
v_call: TRBV29-1
d_call: TRBD1
j_call: TRBJ2-7
clone_size: few

cdr3_nt: TGTGCCAGCAGTTTACGTACAGGGGGCTACGAGCAGTACTTC
cdr3_aa: CASSLRTGGYEQYF
v_call: TRBV12-3/TRBV12-4
d_call: TRBD1
j_call: TRBJ2-7
clone_size: many

cdr3_nt: TGTGCCAGCAGACTACCCGACAGGGGATCACCCCTCCACTTT
cdr3_aa: CASRLPDRGSPLHF
v_call: TRBV6-1
d_call: TRBD1
j_call: TRBJ1-6
clone_size: .

cdr3_nt: TGTGCCAGCAGCCCCGGCGCGGACAACTACAATGAGCAGTTCTTC
cdr3_aa: CASSPGADNYNEQFF
v_call: TRBV12-3/TRBV12-4
d_call: .
j_call: TRBJ2-1
clone_size: few

cdr3_nt: TGTGCCAGCAGTGCCACAGGGGCCAACGAGCAGTACTTC
cdr3_aa: CASSATGANEQYF
v_call: TRBV2
d_call: TRBD1
j_call: TRBJ2-7
clone_size: few

cdr3_nt: TGTGCCAGCAGTTTCGAGGGTTTTGGTACGCAGTATTTT
cdr3_aa: CASSFEGFGTQYF
v_call: TRBV12-3/TRBV12-4
d_call: .
j_call: TRBJ2-3
clone_size: .

cdr3_nt: TGCAGTGCTAGAGTAACGAGACAGCCTCAAGAGACCCAGTACTTC
cdr3_aa: CSARVTRQPQETQYF
v_call: TRBV20-1
d_call: .
j_call: TRBJ2-5
clone_size: .

cdr3_nt: TGTGCCAGCAGTCAACCCGGGACAGAACGCCTCGAGCAGTACTTC
cdr3_aa: CASSQPGTERLEQYF
v_call: TRBV6-1
d_call: TRBD1
j_call: TRBJ2-7
clone_size: few

cdr3_nt: TGTGCCACCAGCAGAGACCCGCGGGGGGAGCTGTTTTTT
cdr3_aa: CATSRDPRGELFF
v_call: TRBV15
d_call: .
j_call: TRBJ2-2
clone_size: few

cdr3_nt: TGTGCCACCAGCAGAGGCCGACAGGGTGGAAACATTCAGTACTTC
cdr3_aa: CATSRGRQGGNIQYF
v_call: TRBV15
d_call: TRBD1
j_call: TRBJ2-4
clone_size: few

cdr3_nt: TGTGCCACCAGCAGCAGGGGGCCTTTTAATGAAAAACTGTTTTTT
cdr3_aa: CATSSRGPFNEKLFF
v_call: TRBV15
d_call: TRBD1
j_call: TRBJ1-4
clone_size: few

cdr3_nt: TGTGCCAGCAGCTTACCGGGACAGGGGGGCCACGAGCAGTACTTC
cdr3_aa: CASSLPGQGGHEQYF
v_call: TRBV7-2
d_call: TRBD1
j_call: TRBJ2-7
clone_size: few

cdr3_nt: TGTGCCAGCGGGAATCAGGGAAGGTTGGACGAGCAGTACTTC
cdr3_aa: CASGNQGRLDEQYF
v_call: TRBV27
d_call: .
j_call: TRBJ2-7
clone_size: .

cdr3_nt: TGCGCCAGCAGCAGTGGAGTAGCGGGGGGGTACAATGAGCAGTTCTTC
cdr3_aa: CASSSGVAGGYNEQFF
v_call: TRBV5-1
d_call: TRBD2
j_call: TRBJ2-1
clone_size: few

cdr3_nt: TGCGCCAGCAGCGCGGGACAGGGGGCATTTAGCTCCTACGAGCAGTACTTC
cdr3_aa: CASSAGQGAFSSYEQYF
v_call: TRBV5-1
d_call: TRBD1
j_call: TRBJ2-7
clone_size: .

cdr3_nt: TGTGCCAGCAGCTTAGAGTTCACAGGGTATGGCTACACCTTC
cdr3_aa: CASSLEFTGYGYTF
v_call: TRBV11-2
d_call: .
j_call: TRBJ1-2
clone_size: .

cdr3_nt: TGCAGTGCTAGCGTCTCAGGACCCTCATCAGAAGCTTTCTTT
cdr3_aa: CSASVSGPSSEAFF
v_call: TRBV20-1
d_call: .
j_call: TRBJ1-1
clone_size: .

cdr3_nt: TGTGCCAGCAGCCGAACCCCTTGGGGGTTCAACGAGCAGTACTTC
cdr3_aa: CASSRTPWGFNEQYF
v_call: TRBV13
d_call: .
j_call: TRBJ2-7
clone_size: .

cdr3_nt: TGTGCCATCAGTAAAGGGGCAACCGGGGAGCTGTTTTTT
cdr3_aa: CAISKGATGELFF
v_call: TRBV10-3
d_call: .
j_call: TRBJ2-2
clone_size: .

cdr3_nt: TGTGCCAGCAGTTTGACAGGGGGGAATGGCTACACCTTC
cdr3_aa: CASSLTGGNGYTF
v_call: TRBV12-3/TRBV12-4
d_call: TRBD1
j_call: TRBJ1-2
clone_size: few

cdr3_nt: TGTGCCAGCAGTTTAGCTTCGGGCCCCGGGGGCAAAAACATTCAGTACTTC
cdr3_aa: CASSLASGPGGKNIQYF
v_call: TRBV12-3/TRBV12-4
d_call: .
j_call: TRBJ2-4
clone_size: few

cdr3_nt: TGCGCCAGCAGGAACCAGGGACTTTCGATCACCGGGGAGCTGTTTTTT
cdr3_aa: CASRNQGLSITGELFF
v_call: TRBV10-2
d_call: .
j_call: TRBJ2-2
clone_size: .

cdr3_nt: TGTGCCAGCAGTTTACGGACAGGCTCCTACGAGCAGTACTTC
cdr3_aa: CASSLRTGSYEQYF
v_call: TRBV12-3/TRBV12-4
d_call: TRBD1
j_call: TRBJ2-7
clone_size: .

cdr3_nt: TGTGCCAGCAGTGAAGCGAGGGGGAGAGCAGATACGCAGTATTTT
cdr3_aa: CASSEARGRADTQYF
v_call: TRBV2
d_call: .
j_call: TRBJ2-3
clone_size: .

cdr3_nt: TGCGCCAGCAGACAATCCGGGACAGGGGACGAGCAGTACTTC
cdr3_aa: CASRQSGTGDEQYF
v_call: TRBV4-1
d_call: TRBD1
j_call: TRBJ2-7
clone_size: .

cdr3_nt: TGTGCCAGCAGTTTAATGGACAGGGGGTTTAGTGAGCAGTACTTC
cdr3_aa: CASSLMDRGFSEQYF
v_call: TRBV12-3/TRBV12-4
d_call: TRBD1
j_call: TRBJ2-7
clone_size: .

cdr3_nt: TGTGCCAGCAGCGGGGACAGATACTACTATAGCACAGATACGCAGTATTTT
cdr3_aa: CASSGDRYYYSTDTQYF
v_call: TRBV7-8
d_call: TRBD1
j_call: TRBJ2-3
clone_size: .

cdr3_nt: TGTGCCAGCAGCTTTCCCAGACAGGGGGACACCTACAATGAGCAGTTCTTC
cdr3_aa: CASSFPRQGDTYNEQFF
v_call: TRBV7-2
d_call: TRBD1
j_call: TRBJ2-1
clone_size: .

cdr3_nt: TGTGCCACCAGTGATTTGAGCTTCAGGGCAGGGGCAAACACCGGGGAGCTGTTTTTT
cdr3_aa: CATSDLSFRAGANTGELFF
v_call: TRBV24-1
d_call: .
j_call: TRBJ2-2
clone_size: few

cdr3_nt: TGCGCCAGCAGCTATGTGGTACCGGGGGACACTGAAGCTTTCTTT
cdr3_aa: CASSYVVPGDTEAFF
v_call: TRBV5-1
d_call: .
j_call: TRBJ1-1
clone_size: .

cdr3_nt: TGTGCCATCAGTGAAACTAGCGGGACAGCCAAAAACATTCAGTACTTC
cdr3_aa: CAISETSGTAKNIQYF
v_call: TRBV10-3
d_call: TRBD2
j_call: TRBJ2-4
clone_size: few

cdr3_nt: TGCAGCGTTGGGGACAGGGCTCAGCCCCAGCATTTT
cdr3_aa: CSVGDRAQPQHF
v_call: TRBV29-1
d_call: TRBD1
j_call: TRBJ1-5
clone_size: few

cdr3_nt: TGCAGTGCCAGCGGCAGGACCCCAGATACGCAGTATTTT
cdr3_aa: CSASGRTPDTQYF
v_call: TRBV20-1
d_call: .
j_call: TRBJ2-3
clone_size: few

cdr3_nt: TGTGCCAGCAGTCGGTTGGGGAACTATGGCTACACCTTC
cdr3_aa: CASSRLGNYGYTF
v_call: TRBV12-3/TRBV12-4
d_call: .
j_call: TRBJ1-2
clone_size: .

cdr3_nt: TGTGCCAGCAGTTTGGACTACTCGAGCTCCTACAATGAGCAGTTCTTC
cdr3_aa: CASSLDYSSSYNEQFF
v_call: TRBV28
d_call: .
j_call: TRBJ2-1
clone_size: few

cdr3_nt: TGTGCCAGCATTTTAAATTACGGGGGAAACACCATATATTTT
cdr3_aa: CASILNYGGNTIYF
v_call: TRBV12-3/TRBV12-4
d_call: .
j_call: TRBJ1-3
clone_size: .

cdr3_nt: TGCAGCGTTGTGGCAGGGACCTACGAGCAGTACTTC
cdr3_aa: CSVVAGTYEQYF
v_call: TRBV29-1
d_call: .
j_call: TRBJ2-7
clone_size: .

cdr3_nt: TGTGCCAGCAGCCCCGAGCGGTGGGGGAACGGCTACACCTTC
cdr3_aa: CASSPERWGNGYTF
v_call: TRBV28
d_call: .
j_call: TRBJ1-2
clone_size: .